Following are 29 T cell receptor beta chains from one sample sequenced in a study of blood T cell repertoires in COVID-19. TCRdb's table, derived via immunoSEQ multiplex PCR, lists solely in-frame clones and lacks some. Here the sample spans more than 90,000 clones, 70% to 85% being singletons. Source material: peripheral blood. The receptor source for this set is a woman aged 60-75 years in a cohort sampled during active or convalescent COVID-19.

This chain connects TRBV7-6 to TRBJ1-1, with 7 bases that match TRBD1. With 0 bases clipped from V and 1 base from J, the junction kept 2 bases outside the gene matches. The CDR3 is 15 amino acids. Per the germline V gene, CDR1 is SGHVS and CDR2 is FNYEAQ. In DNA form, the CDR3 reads TGTGCCAGCAGCTTAGCGGCAGGGGGGAACACTGAAGCTTTCTTT. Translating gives CASSLAAGGNTEAFF.

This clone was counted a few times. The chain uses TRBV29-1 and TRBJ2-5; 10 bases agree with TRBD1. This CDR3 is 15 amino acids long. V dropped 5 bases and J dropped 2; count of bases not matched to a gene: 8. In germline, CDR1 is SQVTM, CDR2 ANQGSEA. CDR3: CSVSNPGQGQETQYF. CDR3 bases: TGCAGCGTTTCGAATCCGGGACAGGGGCAAGAGACCCAGTACTTC. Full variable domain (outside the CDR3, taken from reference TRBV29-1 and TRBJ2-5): SAVISQKPSRDICQRGTSLTIQCQVDSQVTMMFWYRQQPGQSLTLIATANQGSEATYESGFVIDKFPISRPNLTFSTLTVSNMSPEDSSIYLCSVSNPGQGQETQYFGPGTRLLVL.

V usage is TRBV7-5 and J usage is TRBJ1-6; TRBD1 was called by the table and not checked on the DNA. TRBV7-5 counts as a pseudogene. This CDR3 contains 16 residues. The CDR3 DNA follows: TGTGCCAGAATGAAGGGGGAACCACCCGTAGGTTCACCCCTCCACTTT. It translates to CARMKGEPPVGSPLHF.

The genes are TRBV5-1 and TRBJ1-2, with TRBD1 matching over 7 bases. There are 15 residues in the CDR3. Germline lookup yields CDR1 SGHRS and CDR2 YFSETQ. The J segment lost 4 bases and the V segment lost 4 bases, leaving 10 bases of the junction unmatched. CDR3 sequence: CASSLDPGGIYGYTF. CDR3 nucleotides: TGCGCCAGCAGCCTGGACCCAGGGGGAATCTATGGCTACACCTTC. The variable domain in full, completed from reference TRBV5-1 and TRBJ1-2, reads KAGVTQTPRYLIKTRGQQVTLSCSPISGHRSVSWYQQTPGQGLQFLFEYFSETQRNKGNFPGRFSGRQFSNSRSEMNVSTLELGDSALYLCASSLDPGGIYGYTFGSGTRLTVV.

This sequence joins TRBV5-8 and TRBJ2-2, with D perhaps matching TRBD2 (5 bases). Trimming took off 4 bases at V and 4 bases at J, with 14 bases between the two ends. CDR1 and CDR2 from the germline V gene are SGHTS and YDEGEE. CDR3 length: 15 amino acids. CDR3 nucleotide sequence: TGTGCCAGCAGCATCCGGGCCCGGGGCACCGGGGAGCTGTTTTTT. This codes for CASSIRARGTGELFF.

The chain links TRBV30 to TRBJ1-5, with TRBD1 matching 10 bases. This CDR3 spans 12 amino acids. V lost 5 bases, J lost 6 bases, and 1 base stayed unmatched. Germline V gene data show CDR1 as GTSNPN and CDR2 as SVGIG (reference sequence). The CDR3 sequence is CAWGQGGQPQHF. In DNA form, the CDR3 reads TGTGCCTGGGGACAGGGGGGTCAGCCCCAGCATTTT.

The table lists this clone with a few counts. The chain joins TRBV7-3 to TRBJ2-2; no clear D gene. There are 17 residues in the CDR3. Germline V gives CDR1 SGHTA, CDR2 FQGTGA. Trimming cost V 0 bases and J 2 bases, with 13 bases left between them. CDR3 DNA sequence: TGTGCCAGCAGCTTAACTGCGAAGACAAGTAACACCGGGGAGCTGTTTTTT. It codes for CASSLTAKTSNTGELFF.

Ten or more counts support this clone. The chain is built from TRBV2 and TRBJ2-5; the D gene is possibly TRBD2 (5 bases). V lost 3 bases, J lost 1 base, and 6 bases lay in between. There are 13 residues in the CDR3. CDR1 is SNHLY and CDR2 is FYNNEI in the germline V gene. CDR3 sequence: CASSETTQETQYF. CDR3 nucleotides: TGTGCCAGCAGTGAGACTACCCAAGAGACCCAGTACTTC.

This CDR3 is CASSREGQVDGYTF. For the CDR3, the DNA is TGTGCCAGCTCACGGGAGGGCCAGGTCGATGGCTACACCTTC. This chain joins TRBV18 and TRBJ1-2, with unresolved D. Per the germline V gene, CDR1 is KGHSH and CDR2 is LQKENI. This CDR3 comprises 14 residues. The V end lost 4 bases, the J end lost 6 bases, and 15 bases lay between the germline ends.

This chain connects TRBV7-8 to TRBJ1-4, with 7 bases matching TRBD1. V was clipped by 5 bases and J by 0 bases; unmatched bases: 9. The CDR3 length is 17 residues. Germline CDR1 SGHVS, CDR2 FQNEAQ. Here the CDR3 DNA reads TGTGCCAGCAGCCCCCGGACAGGAGCTTCAACTAATGAAAAACTGTTTTTT. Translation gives CASSPRTGASTNEKLFF.

The CDR3 DNA follows: TGTGCCAGCAGTGAAGCGGGGGGGCTGTACAATGAGCAGTTCTTC. Amino acids: CASSEAGGLYNEQFF. The genes are TRBV6-1 and TRBJ2-1; weak D call: TRBD2 (7 bases). Germline lookup yields CDR1 MNHNS and CDR2 SASEGT. Trimming cost V 0 bases and J 4 bases, with 10 bases left between them. The CDR3 has 15 amino acids.

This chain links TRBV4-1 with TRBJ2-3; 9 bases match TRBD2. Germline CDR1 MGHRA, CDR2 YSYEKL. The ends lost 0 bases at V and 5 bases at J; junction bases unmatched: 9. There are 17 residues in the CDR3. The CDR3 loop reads CASSQDTAGGPGDTQYF. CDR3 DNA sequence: TGCGCCAGCAGCCAAGATACGGCGGGGGGGCCCGGAGATACGCAGTATTTT.

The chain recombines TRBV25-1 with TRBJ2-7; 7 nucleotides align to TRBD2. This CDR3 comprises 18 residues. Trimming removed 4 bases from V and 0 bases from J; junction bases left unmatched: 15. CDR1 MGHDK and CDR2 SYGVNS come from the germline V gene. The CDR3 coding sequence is TGTGCCAGCAGTGGTCCCCTGAGCGAGCGGGGTCTCTCCTACGAGCAGTACTTC. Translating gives CASSGPLSERGLSYEQYF.

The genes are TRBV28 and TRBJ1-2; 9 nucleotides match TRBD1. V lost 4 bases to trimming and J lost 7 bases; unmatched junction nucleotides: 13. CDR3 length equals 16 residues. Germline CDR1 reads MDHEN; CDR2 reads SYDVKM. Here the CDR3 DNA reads TGTGCCAGCAGTTCGAGGGGACAGGGAATGCACTCTGGCTACACCTTC. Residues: CASSSRGQGMHSGYTF.

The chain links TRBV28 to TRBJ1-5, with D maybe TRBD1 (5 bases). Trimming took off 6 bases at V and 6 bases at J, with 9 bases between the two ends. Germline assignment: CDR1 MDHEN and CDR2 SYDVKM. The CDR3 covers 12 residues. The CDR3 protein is CASRFRGQPQHF. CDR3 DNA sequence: TGTGCCAGCAGATTTAGGGGTCAGCCCCAGCATTTT.

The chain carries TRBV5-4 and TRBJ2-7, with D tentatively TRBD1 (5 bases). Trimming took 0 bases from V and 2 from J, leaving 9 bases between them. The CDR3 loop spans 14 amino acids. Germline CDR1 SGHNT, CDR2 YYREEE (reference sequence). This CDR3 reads CASSLDAGTYEQYF. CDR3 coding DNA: TGTGCCAGCAGCTTGGATGCAGGGACCTACGAGCAGTACTTC.

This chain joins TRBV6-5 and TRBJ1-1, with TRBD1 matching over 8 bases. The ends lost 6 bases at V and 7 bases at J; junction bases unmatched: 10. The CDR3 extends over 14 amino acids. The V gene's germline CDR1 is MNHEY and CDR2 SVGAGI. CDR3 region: CASRVHRGRDEAFF. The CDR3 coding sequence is TGTGCCAGCAGAGTCCACAGGGGGAGGGATGAAGCTTTCTTT.

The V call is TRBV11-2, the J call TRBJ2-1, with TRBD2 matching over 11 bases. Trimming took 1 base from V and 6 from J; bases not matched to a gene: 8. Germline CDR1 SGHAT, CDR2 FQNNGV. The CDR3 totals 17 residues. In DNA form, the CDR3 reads TGTGCCAGCAGCTTAGCGAAACTAGCGGGGGCCCCCAATGAGCAGTTCTTC. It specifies CASSLAKLAGAPNEQFF.

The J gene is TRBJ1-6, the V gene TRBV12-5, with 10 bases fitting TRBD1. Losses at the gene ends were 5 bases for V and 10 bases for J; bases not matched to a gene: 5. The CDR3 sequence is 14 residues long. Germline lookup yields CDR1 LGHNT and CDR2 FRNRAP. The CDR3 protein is CASGRGQGGSPLHF. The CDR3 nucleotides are TGTGCTAGTGGTCGCGGACAGGGGGGGTCACCCCTCCACTTT.

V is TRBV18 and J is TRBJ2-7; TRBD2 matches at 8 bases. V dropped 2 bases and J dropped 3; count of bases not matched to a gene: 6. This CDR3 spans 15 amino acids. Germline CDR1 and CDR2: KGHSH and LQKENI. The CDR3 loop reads CASSPSAGGLYEQYF. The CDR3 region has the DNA TGTGCCAGCTCACCAAGTGCGGGGGGCCTCTACGAGCAGTACTTC. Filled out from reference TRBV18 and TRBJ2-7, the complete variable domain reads NAGVMQNPRHLVRRRGQEARLRCSPMKGHSHVYWYRQLPEEGLKFMVYLQKENIIDESGMPKERFSAEFPKEGPSILRIQQVVRGDSAAYFCASSPSAGGLYEQYFGPGTRLTVT.

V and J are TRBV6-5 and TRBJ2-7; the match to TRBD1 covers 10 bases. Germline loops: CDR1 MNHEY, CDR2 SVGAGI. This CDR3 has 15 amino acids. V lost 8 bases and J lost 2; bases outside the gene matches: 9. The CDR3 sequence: CASSRVGQGAYEQYF. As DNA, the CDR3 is TGTGCCAGCTCGCGGGTTGGACAGGGGGCCTACGAGCAGTACTTC.

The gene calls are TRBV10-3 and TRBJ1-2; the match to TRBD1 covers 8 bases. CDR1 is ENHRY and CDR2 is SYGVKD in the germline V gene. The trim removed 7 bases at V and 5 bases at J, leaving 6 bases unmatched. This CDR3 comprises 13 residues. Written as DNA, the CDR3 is TGTGCCATCAATCCACAGGGGGGGTATGGCTACACCTTC. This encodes CAINPQGGYGYTF.

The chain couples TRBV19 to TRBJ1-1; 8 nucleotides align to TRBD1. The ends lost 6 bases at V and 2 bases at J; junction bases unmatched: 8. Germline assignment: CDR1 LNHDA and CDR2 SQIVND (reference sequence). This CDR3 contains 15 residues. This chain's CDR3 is CASRELTGDNTEAFF. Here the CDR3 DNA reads TGTGCCAGTAGGGAATTGACAGGGGATAACACTGAAGCTTTCTTT. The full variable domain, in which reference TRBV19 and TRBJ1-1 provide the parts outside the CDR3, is DGGITQSPKYLFRKEGQNVTLSCEQNLNHDAMYWYRQDPGQGLRLIYYSQIVNDFQKGDIAEGYSVSREKKESFPLTVTSAQKNPTAFYLCASRELTGDNTEAFFGQGTRLTVV.

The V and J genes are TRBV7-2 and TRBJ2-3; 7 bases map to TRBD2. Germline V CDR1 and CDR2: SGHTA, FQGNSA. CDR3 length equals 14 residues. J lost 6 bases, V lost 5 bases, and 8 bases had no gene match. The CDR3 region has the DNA TGTGCCAGCAGCCCGGAGCGGGGCTGGGATACGCAGTATTTT. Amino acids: CASSPERGWDTQYF. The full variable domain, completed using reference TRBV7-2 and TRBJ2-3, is GAGVSQSPSNKVTEKGKDVELRCDPISGHTALYWYRQSLGQGLEFLIYFQGNSAPDKSGLPSDRFSAERTGGSVSTLTIQRTQQEDSAVYLCASSPERGWDTQYFGPGTRLTVL.

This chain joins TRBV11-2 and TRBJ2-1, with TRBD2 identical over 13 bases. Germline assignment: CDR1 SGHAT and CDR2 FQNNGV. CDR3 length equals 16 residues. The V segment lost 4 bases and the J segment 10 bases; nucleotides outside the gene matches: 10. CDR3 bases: TGTGCCAGCAGCTCCACACTAGCGGGGGGGCCTTGGGAGCAGTTCTTC. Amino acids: CASSSTLAGGPWEQFF.

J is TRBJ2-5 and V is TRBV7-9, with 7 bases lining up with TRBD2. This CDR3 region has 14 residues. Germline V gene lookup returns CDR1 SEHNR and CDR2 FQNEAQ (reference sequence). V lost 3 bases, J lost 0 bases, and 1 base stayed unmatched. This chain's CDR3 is CASSLGGYQETQYF. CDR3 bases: TGTGCCAGCAGCTTGGGGGGGTACCAAGAGACCCAGTACTTC.

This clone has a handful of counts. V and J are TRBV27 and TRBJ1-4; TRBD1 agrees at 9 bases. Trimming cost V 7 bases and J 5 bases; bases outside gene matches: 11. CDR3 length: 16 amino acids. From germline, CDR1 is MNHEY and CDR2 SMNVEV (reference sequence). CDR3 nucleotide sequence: TGTGCCAGCAACCCCGGATGGGGACAGGGCAATGAAAAACTGTTTTTT. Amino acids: CASNPGWGQGNEKLFF.

The CDR3 DNA is TGTGCCAGCAGCTTAGCCACAGCGGCTGGCTACACCTTC. This encodes CASSLATAAGYTF. The chain couples TRBV7-2 to TRBJ1-2; D is undetermined. Between the trimmed V and J ends, which lost 0 bases and 7 bases, there was a span of 9 bases. The CDR3 totals 13 residues. Germline CDR1 reads SGHTA; CDR2 reads FQGNSA.

The CDR3, as DNA: TGCGCCAGCAGCGGGGGCGGTGGGCTCTGGAACACTGAAGCTTTCTTT. This sequence encodes CASSGGGGLWNTEAFF. V usage is TRBV4-1 and J usage is TRBJ1-1, with TRBD1 as a possible D gene (6 bases). V gave up 5 bases and J gave up 1 base, with 17 bases separating them. In germline, CDR1 is MGHRA, CDR2 YSYEKL. The CDR3 has 16 amino acids.